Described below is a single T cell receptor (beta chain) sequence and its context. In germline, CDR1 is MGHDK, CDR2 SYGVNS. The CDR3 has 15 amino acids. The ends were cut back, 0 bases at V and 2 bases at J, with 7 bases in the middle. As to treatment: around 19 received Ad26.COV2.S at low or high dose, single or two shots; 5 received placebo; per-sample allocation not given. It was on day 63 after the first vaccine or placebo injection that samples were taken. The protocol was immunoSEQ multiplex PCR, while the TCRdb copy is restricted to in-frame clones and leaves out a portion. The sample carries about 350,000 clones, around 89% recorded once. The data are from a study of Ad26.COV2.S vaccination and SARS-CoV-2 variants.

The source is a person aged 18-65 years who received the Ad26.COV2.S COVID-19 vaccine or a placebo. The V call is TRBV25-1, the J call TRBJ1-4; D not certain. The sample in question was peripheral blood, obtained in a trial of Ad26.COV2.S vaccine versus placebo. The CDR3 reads CASSEYGPTNEKLFF. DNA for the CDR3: TGTGCCAGCAGTGAATATGGGCCTACTAATGAAAAACTGTTTTTT.